Detailed here is one T cell receptor beta chain. Which antigen it targets is not known. No qualities accompany the bases; no much larger clone lies one base away. In the prospective study, participants were about 18 to 100 years old, resided in 25 or so geographic areas of the United States, and were enrolled through a virtual design. In the prospective study, participants were assigned to cohorts based on the clinical history participants reported in a screening survey and a study questionnaire. Each participant in the prospective study had whole blood, serum and a nasopharyngeal or oropharyngeal swab collected by mobile phlebotomists. Prospective study participants could optionally give additional blood draws and questionnaires over an approximately 2-month period. Blood samples from the prospective study were shipped frozen or at room temperature prior to DNA extraction. The data were obtained in a study of blood T cell repertoires in COVID-19 (dated by TCRdb to between 2020 and 2021). Describing the broader study: The collaborator samples originated in the United States, Italy and Spain and spanned the acute and convalescent phases of COVID-19. The material from the prospective study consisted of cDNA or gDNA derived from T cells, B-cell-depleted T cells, or PBMCs. Subjects who had been exposed to COVID-19, were actively infected with it, or had recovered from it provided the deeply sampled blood TCRbeta repertoires that made up the dataset. The repertoires were made available in a free public database intended to serve as a resource for research on the immune response to SARS-CoV-2. The samples were drawn from the first 160 participants of the ongoing ImmuneRACE study and from some 1,300 subjects provided by 6 global collaborators. Nearly every sample came with metadata listing a de-identified subject ID, COVID-19 status, age in years and sex. Where available, HLA class I and class II types were taken from metadata supplied by the sample provider and were not determined by assay-based typing. The paper's findings and limits, for the study overall: The quantity of clinical and demographic metadata differed by source and by participant and was supplied without curation.

V loses 0 bases of germline sequence and J loses 1 base, and the interval between the two ends is 15 bases. CDR3 length: 17 amino acids, cysteine to phenylalanine. Only CDR3 DNA is held: 51 bases, read in frame from base 1. The germline V gene (reference sequence) sets CDR1 to LNHNV and CDR2 to YYDKDF. TCRbeta CDR3 regions were amplified from genomic DNA by means of the immunoSEQ Assay, a bias-controlled multiplex PCR. In the authors' own workflow: The number of nucleated cells in each sample was estimated by amplification of reference gene primers within the assay. To quantify the absolute abundance of each unique TCRbeta CDR3 rearrangement, sequence reads were collapsed and filtered. For each sample, productive Simpson clonality was calculated as the square root of Simpson's diversity index over productive rearrangements. TCRdb limited this immuneACCESS table to in-frame rearrangements with V and J called. A share of clones is missing; checked studies link under half to unresolved V genes, and the rest is unexplained. From that table come the V and J calls and clone size; the DNA was used to work out D and trimming. The sample profile shows about 400,000 clones; approximately 86% of them were found once. The ten most abundant clones make up approximately 2.1% of the sample.

Source material: PBMCs or T cells enriched from blood (not recorded which). The V gene is TRBV15 and the J gene is TRBJ1-1, with an unclear D gene assignment. The clonotype originates from a woman in her 40s with acute COVID-19. CDR3 region: CATSRDGAGQRNTEAFF. The sequenced DNA is TGTGCCACCAGCAGAGATGGCGCAGGCCAAAGGAACACTGAAGCTTTCTTT.